Shown below are 21 T cell receptor beta chains from a single sample sequenced in a study of Ad26.COV2.S vaccination and SARS-CoV-2 variants. Treatment defined: roughly 19 received Ad26.COV2.S at low or high dose, single or two shots; roughly five received placebo; per-sample allocation not given. At day 63 after the first vaccine or placebo injection, samples were drawn. Profiling relied on immunoSEQ multiplex PCR, and the TCRdb table lists in-frame clones only, not all of them. Among 350,000 to 500,000 clones listed, about 90% were seen once. The sequenced sample was peripheral blood, obtained in a trial of Ad26.COV2.S vaccine versus placebo. The source of these receptors is a person aged 18-60 years who received the Ad26.COV2.S COVID-19 vaccine or a placebo.

The rearrangement joins TRBV20-1 to TRBJ2-7, with 10 bases identical to TRBD2. V was pared by 3 bases and J by 5 bases, with 13 bases of the junction left unmatched. The germline V gene encodes CDR1 DFQATT and CDR2 SNEGSKA (reference sequence). The CDR3 loop spans 16 amino acids. The CDR3, as DNA: TGCAGTGCTAGTGGCGCCCTAGCGGGAGATCGAAACGAGCAGTACTTC. It translates to CSASGALAGDRNEQYF.

The chain combines TRBV21-1 with TRBJ2-3; the table names TRBD1, a call not compared with the DNA. TRBV21-1 is a documented pseudogene. CDR3 length equals 16 residues. The CDR3 loop reads CASSAQDRATTDTQYF. The CDR3 bases are TGTGCCAGCAGCGCACAGGACAGGGCCACCACAGATACGCAGTATTTT.

This clone was seen just once. This chain uses TRBV9 with TRBJ2-5; D may be TRBD2 (6 bases). The germline CDR1 and CDR2 sequences are SGDLS and YYNGEE. This CDR3 region has 15 residues. Between the trimmed V and J ends, which lost 3 bases and 4 bases, there was a span of 16 bases. The CDR3 loop is CASSAGGQAGETQYF. CDR3 coding DNA: TGTGCCAGCAGCGCCGGAGGCCAAGCGGGAGAGACCCAGTACTTC.

This clone has only a few counts. The chain joins TRBV18 to TRBJ1-1; 7 positions agree with TRBD1. Germline CDR1 is KGHSH and CDR2 is LQKENI. The V segment lost 2 bases and the J segment 4 bases; nucleotides outside the gene matches: 4. The CDR3 loop spans 14 amino acids. CDR3 bases: TGTGCCAGCTCACCAACACAGGGGATCACTGAAGCTTTCTTT. This translates into CASSPTQGITEAFF.

The chain combines TRBV10-1 with TRBJ2-7, with TRBD2 matching over 9 bases. The CDR3 consists of 15 residues. V dropped 6 bases and J dropped 3; count of bases not matched to a gene: 9. The germline CDR1 and CDR2 sequences are WNHNN and SYGVQD (reference sequence). Here the CDR3 reads CASRTIAGDHYEQYF. The CDR3 nucleotides are TGCGCCAGCAGAACCATAGCGGGAGACCACTACGAGCAGTACTTC.

V is TRBV7-9 and J is TRBJ2-7; weak D call: TRBD2 (6 bases). Trimming removed 5 bases from V and 6 bases from J, with 14 bases in between. CDR3 size: 13 residues. Germline assignment: CDR1 SEHNR and CDR2 FQNEAQ (reference sequence). CDR3 sequence: CASSPLSGVEQYF. The CDR3 nucleotides read TGTGCCAGCAGCCCACTTTCGGGGGTCGAGCAGTACTTC.

The chain recombines TRBV15 with TRBJ2-3; D unclear. CDR3 length: 12 amino acids. Germline CDR1 and CDR2: LNHNV and YYDKDF (reference sequence). Trimming stripped 6 bases from V and 6 bases from J, with 10 bases between. This CDR3 is CATSPRVDTQYF. The CDR3 DNA reads TGTGCCACCAGTCCTAGGGTGGATACGCAGTATTTT.

Concerning this clone itself: This CDR3 is also generated by other DNA sequences in the sample. The J gene is TRBJ2-7, the V gene TRBV7-2; 8 bases map to TRBD1. CDR1 is SGHTA, CDR2 FQGNSA, per germline. V shed 3 bases, J shed 1 base, and the junction held 2 bases outside the gene matches. There are 14 residues in the CDR3. CDR3 sequence reads: CASSLDRASYEQYF. The CDR3 DNA reads TGTGCCAGCAGCTTGGACAGGGCATCCTACGAGCAGTACTTC.

This chain connects TRBV4-3 to TRBJ2-3; D remains ambiguous. Germline V gene lookup returns CDR1 LGHNA and CDR2 YSLEER. V lost 0 bases and J lost 1, with 14 bases in between. The CDR3 consists of 17 residues. The CDR3 DNA reads as TGCGCCAGCAGCCAAGAACTGGAGCTCCTAGGCACAGATACGCAGTATTTT. This sequence encodes CASSQELELLGTDTQYF.

V and J are TRBV6-2 or TRBV6-3 and TRBJ2-7; unclear D gene. Trimming cost V 4 bases and J 2 bases, with 9 bases left between them. Per the germline V gene, CDR1 is MNHEY and CDR2 is SVGEGT. The CDR3 consists of 13 residues. Here the CDR3 DNA reads TGTGCCAGCAGTTCCGACATCGCCTACGAGCAGTACTTC. This sequence encodes CASSSDIAYEQYF.

The chain uses TRBV5-4 and TRBJ2-5, with TRBD2 matching 7 bases. The CDR3 totals 13 residues. The V and J ends lost 4 bases and 5 bases, in that order; junction bases with no gene match: 5. Germline loops: CDR1 SGHNT, CDR2 YYREEE (reference sequence). The CDR3 here is CASSPGLLETQYF. The DNA of the CDR3 is TGTGCCAGCAGCCCGGGACTATTGGAGACCCAGTACTTC.

This clone came up once. Here the CDR3 reads CSAELRYEQYF. DNA for the CDR3: TGCAGTGCCGAGCTGAGATACGAGCAGTACTTC. The chain recombines TRBV20-1 with TRBJ2-7; D unclear. The ends were cut back, 6 bases at V and 4 bases at J, with 10 bases in the middle. CDR1 DFQATT and CDR2 SNEGSKA come from the germline V gene (reference sequence). This CDR3 comprises 11 residues.

CDR3 nucleotide sequence: TGTGCCAGTAGTCCTGGGGGGCGGGACTCCTACGAGCAGTACTTC. Its translation: CASSPGGRDSYEQYF. The V gene is TRBV19, the J gene TRBJ2-7; D tentatively fits TRBD1 or TRBD2 (6 bases each). This CDR3 region has 15 residues. The V end was cut by 5 bases, the J end by 0 bases, with 14 bases between. Germline V lookup: CDR1 LNHDA, CDR2 SQIVND (reference sequence).

The chain employs TRBV19 and TRBJ1-1, with 8 bases that match TRBD1. J lost 0 bases, V lost 5 bases, and 5 bases had no gene match. Germline assignment: CDR1 LNHDA and CDR2 SQIVND (reference sequence). The CDR3 covers 15 residues. CDR3 nucleotide sequence: TGTGCCAGTAGTCTGGACAGGGACGTGAACACTGAAGCTTTCTTT. This gives the protein CASSLDRDVNTEAFF.

This chain links TRBV5-1 with TRBJ2-3; D is possibly TRBD2 (7 bases). V gave up 3 bases and J gave up 6 bases, with 17 bases separating them. In germline, CDR1 is SGHRS, CDR2 YFSETQ. The CDR3 consists of 15 residues. CDR3 loop: CASSSGPGEGDTQYF. For the CDR3, the DNA is TGCGCCAGCAGCTCTGGACCAGGGGAGGGTGATACGCAGTATTTT.

This chain connects TRBV6-2 or TRBV6-3 to TRBJ2-7; weak D call: TRBD2 (5 bases). V lost 0 bases to trimming and J lost 2 bases, with 11 bases between them. Germline assignment: CDR1 MNHEY and CDR2 SVGEGT. This CDR3 has 15 amino acids. CDR3 in DNA: TGTGCCAGCAGTTACTCGCGGACCGGGACCTACGAGCAGTACTTC. This gives the protein CASSYSRTGTYEQYF.

The V gene is TRBV3-1 (or the pseudogene TRBV3-2), the J gene TRBJ2-1; D gene unclear. The CDR3 loop spans 14 amino acids. Germline-derived CDR1 and CDR2 are LGHDT and YNNKEL (reference sequence). Trimming removed 3 bases at V and 8 bases at J, with 14 bases between. The CDR3 here is CASSHGMRIDEQFF. The CDR3 DNA reads TGTGCCAGCAGCCATGGTATGAGGATCGATGAGCAGTTCTTC.

This clone was seen only a few times. The chain carries TRBV19 and TRBJ2-1; 10 bases align to TRBD1. Per the germline V gene, CDR1 is LNHDA and CDR2 is SQIVND (reference sequence). This CDR3 comprises 13 residues. V lost 9 bases to trimming and J lost 5 bases; unmatched junction nucleotides: 4. DNA for the CDR3: TGTGCCAGCCGGGACAGGGGAAACAATGAGCAGTTCTTC. Encoded protein: CASRDRGNNEQFF.

This chain uses TRBV2 with TRBJ2-7, with no clear D. This CDR3 contains 11 residues. The V gene's germline CDR1 is SNHLY and CDR2 FYNNEI. V was pared by 6 bases and J by 5 bases, with 8 bases between. CDR3 region: CASSERNEQYF. CDR3 DNA: TGTGCCAGCAGCGAACGCAACGAGCAGTACTTC.

This chain links TRBV5-6 with TRBJ2-3; D is uncertain. The CDR3 has 12 residues. Germline CDR1 reads SGHDT; CDR2 reads YYEEEE. Deletions cut 0 bases from V and 4 bases from J, with 3 bases between. The CDR3 sequence: CASSLEPDTQYF. For the CDR3, the DNA is TGTGCCAGCAGCTTGGAGCCAGATACGCAGTATTTT.

J is TRBJ2-2 and V is TRBV5-4, with D possibly being TRBD2 (5 bases). Germline lookup yields CDR1 SGHNT and CDR2 YYREEE (reference sequence). The CDR3 extends over 15 amino acids. V lost 0 bases to trimming and J lost 0 bases, with 6 bases between them. The CDR3 nucleotides are TGTGCCAGCAGCTTGGCCGGGGCGAACACCGGGGAGCTGTTTTTT. This codes for CASSLAGANTGELFF.